Listed below are T cell receptor beta chains from one sample, sequenced in a study of blood T cell repertoires in COVID-19. Data came from immunoSEQ multiplex PCR; TCRdb stores just in-frame clones and leaves some out. Of about 410,000 clones in the sample, about nine tenths were seen once. The sample taken for sequencing was peripheral blood. These receptors all come from a woman aged 40-49 years with COVID-19, enrolled during active disease. CDR3s include the opening cysteine and the closing phenylalanine or tryptophan. Fields, in order: CDR3 DNA, CDR3 protein, D gene, V gene, J gene, CDR3 length, clone size. D genes are given only for firm matches. A row's size may be missing; if present it is once, few, many or a size class.

CDR3nt: TGTGCCAGCAGTTTCCGACTAACTGGGGCCAACGTCCTGACTTTC
CDR3aa: CASSFRLTGANVLTF
d_gene: -
v_gene: TRBV28
j_gene: TRBJ2-6
len: 15
abundance: -

CDR3nt: TGCAGTGCTAGTCCGGGAGACGAGCAGTACTTC
CDR3aa: CSASPGDEQYF
d_gene: -
v_gene: TRBV20-1
j_gene: TRBJ2-7
len: 11
abundance: few

CDR3nt: TGTGCCACCAGCAGAGGGGACAGGTACTATGGCTACACCTTC
CDR3aa: CATSRGDRYYGYTF
d_gene: TRBD1
v_gene: TRBV15
j_gene: TRBJ1-2
len: 14
abundance: -

CDR3nt: TGTGCCAGCTCACCCTCGGCAGGCAATAACAATCAGCCCCAGCATTTT
CDR3aa: CASSPSAGNNNQPQHF
d_gene: -
v_gene: TRBV18
j_gene: TRBJ1-5
len: 16
abundance: -

CDR3nt: TGTGCCAGCAGTCAGCCTTGGCGGTCAGATACGCAGTATTTT
CDR3aa: CASSQPWRSDTQYF
d_gene: -
v_gene: TRBV6-5
j_gene: TRBJ2-3
len: 14
abundance: -

CDR3nt: TGCGCCAGCAGCCAAGGGGGTAGCGGGGTAGCCAAAAACATTCAGTACTTC
CDR3aa: CASSQGGSGVAKNIQYF
d_gene: TRBD2
v_gene: TRBV4-3
j_gene: TRBJ2-4
len: 17
abundance: -

CDR3nt: TGCGCCAGCAGTCTAGCGGGGACGATCTACGAGCAGTACTTC
CDR3aa: CASSLAGTIYEQYF
d_gene: TRBD2
v_gene: TRBV5-1
j_gene: TRBJ2-7
len: 14
abundance: -

CDR3nt: TGTGCCAGCAGTCAACGTCAATGGACTAGCGGCACCGGGGAGCTGTTTTTT
CDR3aa: CASSQRQWTSGTGELFF
d_gene: TRBD2
v_gene: TRBV28
j_gene: TRBJ2-2
len: 17
abundance: -

CDR3nt: TGTGCCACCAGCAGAGTCTCTAGTGAGCAGTTCTTC
CDR3aa: CATSRVSSEQFF
d_gene: -
v_gene: TRBV15
j_gene: TRBJ2-1
len: 12
abundance: -

CDR3nt: TGCGCCAGCAGCCTGCTGCGGCAGGGGGCAGGGGGGACCCAGTACTTC
CDR3aa: CASSLLRQGAGGTQYF
d_gene: TRBD1
v_gene: TRBV5-1
j_gene: TRBJ2-5
len: 16
abundance: -

CDR3nt: TGTGCCACCAGCACCCCCCAAAACTATGGCTACACCTTC
CDR3aa: CATSTPQNYGYTF
d_gene: -
v_gene: TRBV15
j_gene: TRBJ1-2
len: 13
abundance: -

CDR3nt: TGCGCCAGCAGCTTCAGGGGCTCGGCTGGGGCCAACGTCCTGACTTTC
CDR3aa: CASSFRGSAGANVLTF
d_gene: -
v_gene: TRBV5-1
j_gene: TRBJ2-6
len: 16
abundance: -

CDR3nt: TGTGCCAGCAGCGGACAGAATTCACCCCTCCACTTT
CDR3aa: CASSGQNSPLHF
d_gene: -
v_gene: TRBV14
j_gene: TRBJ1-6
len: 12
abundance: -

CDR3nt: TGTGCCAGCAGTCCCATCCGCCCTCAGGGGATGAGCTCCTATAATTCACCCCTCCACTTT
CDR3aa: CASSPIRPQGMSSYNSPLHF
d_gene: -
v_gene: TRBV28
j_gene: TRBJ1-6
len: 20
abundance: few

CDR3nt: TGTGCCAGCAGTATGGGCCGAGCCTACGAGCAGTACTTC
CDR3aa: CASSMGRAYEQYF
d_gene: -
v_gene: TRBV11-2
j_gene: TRBJ2-7
len: 13
abundance: -

CDR3nt: TGTGCCAGCAGCTTAGGGGTATCGGGAACTGAAGCTTTCTTT
CDR3aa: CASSLGVSGTEAFF
d_gene: -
v_gene: TRBV7-8
j_gene: TRBJ1-1
len: 14
abundance: -

CDR3nt: TGTGCCAGCAGCGTAGTTTCGGGGGCTGGAAACACCATATATTTT
CDR3aa: CASSVVSGAGNTIYF
d_gene: -
v_gene: TRBV9
j_gene: TRBJ1-3
len: 15
abundance: -

CDR3nt: TGTGCCAGCAGTTTACTTGACAGGGTCCCCGGGGAGCTGTTTTTT
CDR3aa: CASSLLDRVPGELFF
d_gene: TRBD1
v_gene: TRBV28
j_gene: TRBJ2-2
len: 15
abundance: -

CDR3nt: TGTGCCAGCAGCGGACACATCTCTGGAAACACCATATATTTT
CDR3aa: CASSGHISGNTIYF
d_gene: -
v_gene: TRBV9
j_gene: TRBJ1-3
len: 14
abundance: -

CDR3nt: TGTGCCAGCAGTTTATGGATCGGACAGGGTGGCACCGGGGAGCTGTTTTTT
CDR3aa: CASSLWIGQGGTGELFF
d_gene: TRBD1
v_gene: TRBV27
j_gene: TRBJ2-2
len: 17
abundance: -

CDR3nt: TGCGCCAGCAGCCAAGGACTAGCGTTCTCCTACGAGCAGTACTTC
CDR3aa: CASSQGLAFSYEQYF
d_gene: TRBD2
v_gene: TRBV5-1
j_gene: TRBJ2-7
len: 15
abundance: -

CDR3nt: TGTGCCAGCAGCTTAGTGACGGGAGCCGGGGAGCTGTTTTTT
CDR3aa: CASSLVTGAGELFF
d_gene: -
v_gene: TRBV7-3
j_gene: TRBJ2-2
len: 14
abundance: -

CDR3nt: TGTGCCAGCAGCCCGGGACAGGGAAGAAACATTCAGTACTTC
CDR3aa: CASSPGQGRNIQYF
d_gene: TRBD1
v_gene: TRBV5-4
j_gene: TRBJ2-4
len: 14
abundance: -

CDR3nt: TGTGCCAGCAGTTTAAACGGGGGGAGAGGGAATTCACCCCTCCACTTT
CDR3aa: CASSLNGGRGNSPLHF
d_gene: -
v_gene: TRBV28
j_gene: TRBJ1-6
len: 16
abundance: -

CDR3nt: TGTGCCAGCAGGACGGCGGACACAGATACGCAGTATTTT
CDR3aa: CASRTADTDTQYF
d_gene: -
v_gene: TRBV12-3/TRBV12-4
j_gene: TRBJ2-3
len: 13
abundance: -

CDR3nt: TGTGCCAGCAGCTTAGGGGGACCGGGACAGGGGCAGCCCCAGCATTTT
CDR3aa: CASSLGGPGQGQPQHF
d_gene: TRBD1
v_gene: TRBV7-9
j_gene: TRBJ1-5
len: 16
abundance: once

CDR3nt: TGCAGCGTGACACGGACTAGCGGAGTTGAGCAGTTCTTC
CDR3aa: CSVTRTSGVEQFF
d_gene: TRBD2
v_gene: TRBV29-1
j_gene: TRBJ2-1
len: 13
abundance: -

CDR3nt: TGTGCCAGCACCTCGTCTGGGGCCAACGTCCTGACTTTC
CDR3aa: CASTSSGANVLTF
d_gene: -
v_gene: TRBV3-1/TRBV3-2
j_gene: TRBJ2-6
len: 13
abundance: -

CDR3nt: TGTGCCAGCAGCTTATTCAGGGAGGGAAAACTGTTTTTT
CDR3aa: CASSLFREGKLFF
d_gene: -
v_gene: TRBV7-3
j_gene: TRBJ1-4
len: 13
abundance: -

CDR3nt: TGTGCCATCAGTGGGGTGGGACAGGGGGCCTACAATGAGCAGTTCTTC
CDR3aa: CAISGVGQGAYNEQFF
d_gene: TRBD1
v_gene: TRBV10-3
j_gene: TRBJ2-1
len: 16
abundance: -

CDR3nt: TGTGCCTGGAGATTGGAGGGCGCGTTGGGAAACACCATATATTTT
CDR3aa: CAWRLEGALGNTIYF
d_gene: -
v_gene: TRBV30
j_gene: TRBJ1-3
len: 15
abundance: -

CDR3nt: TGTGCCTGGGAGCGCACCCAGGGCATTCAGTACTTC
CDR3aa: CAWERTQGIQYF
d_gene: -
v_gene: TRBV30
j_gene: TRBJ2-4
len: 12
abundance: -

CDR3nt: TGCAGCGTTGGCCCAGCGGGCAATGAGCAGTTCTTC
CDR3aa: CSVGPAGNEQFF
d_gene: -
v_gene: TRBV29-1
j_gene: TRBJ2-1
len: 12
abundance: -

CDR3nt: TGTGCCAGCTTCGACAGGGGTCGGACCAGGAACACTGAAGCTTTCTTT
CDR3aa: CASFDRGRTRNTEAFF
d_gene: TRBD1
v_gene: TRBV19
j_gene: TRBJ1-1
len: 16
abundance: -

CDR3nt: TGTGCCAGTAGTCCCCTTTGGTCGGGGACAGGGGGCGGAACTGAAGCTTTCTTT
CDR3aa: CASSPLWSGTGGGTEAFF
d_gene: TRBD1
v_gene: TRBV19
j_gene: TRBJ1-1
len: 18
abundance: -

CDR3nt: TGTGCCAGCAGTTATTCTACCCGTTCGGCGGGGAGCACAGATACGCAGTATTTT
CDR3aa: CASSYSTRSAGSTDTQYF
d_gene: -
v_gene: TRBV6-2/TRBV6-3
j_gene: TRBJ2-3
len: 18
abundance: once

CDR3nt: TGTGCCAGCAGTAAAACCGGGACACCCATCATGAACACTGAAGCTTTCTTT
CDR3aa: CASSKTGTPIMNTEAFF
d_gene: -
v_gene: TRBV6-2/TRBV6-3
j_gene: TRBJ1-1
len: 17
abundance: -

CDR3nt: TGTGCCAGCAGCGTAGTAGGCAGGGGAAAAGATGGCTACACCTTC
CDR3aa: CASSVVGRGKDGYTF
d_gene: -
v_gene: TRBV9
j_gene: TRBJ1-2
len: 15
abundance: -

CDR3nt: TGTGCCAGCTCACCACAATATCGACCCATAGGGGGCGGAGATACGCAGTATTTT
CDR3aa: CASSPQYRPIGGGDTQYF
d_gene: TRBD1
v_gene: TRBV18
j_gene: TRBJ2-3
len: 18
abundance: -

CDR3nt: TGTGCCAGCAGCCCAGAGACAGCTCGAACCTACGAGCAGTACTTC
CDR3aa: CASSPETARTYEQYF
d_gene: -
v_gene: TRBV5-4
j_gene: TRBJ2-7
len: 15
abundance: -

CDR3nt: TGTGCCAGCAGCGTGAGGACCGTAAGGGGTGAGCAGTACTTC
CDR3aa: CASSVRTVRGEQYF
d_gene: -
v_gene: TRBV9
j_gene: TRBJ2-7
len: 14
abundance: once

CDR3nt: TGTGCCAGCAGCTTTGATACTAGCGGGAGTATTGTCACAGATACGCAGTATTTT
CDR3aa: CASSFDTSGSIVTDTQYF
d_gene: TRBD2
v_gene: TRBV7-6
j_gene: TRBJ2-3
len: 18
abundance: -

CDR3nt: TGTGCCAGCAGTTTGGGCAGGAGGGCCCTGCCCCAGCATTTT
CDR3aa: CASSLGRRALPQHF
d_gene: -
v_gene: TRBV28
j_gene: TRBJ1-5
len: 14
abundance: -

CDR3nt: TGCAGTGCTAGTCTGACTAGCGGTAATGAGCAGTTCTTC
CDR3aa: CSASLTSGNEQFF
d_gene: TRBD2
v_gene: TRBV20-1
j_gene: TRBJ2-1
len: 13
abundance: -

CDR3nt: TGTGCCAGCAGTTTCGGGGTAACCTACGAGCAGTACTTC
CDR3aa: CASSFGVTYEQYF
d_gene: -
v_gene: TRBV27
j_gene: TRBJ2-7
len: 13
abundance: -

CDR3nt: TGTGCCAGCAGCTTGGAGACAGGGCCGAACACCGGGGAGCTGTTTTTT
CDR3aa: CASSLETGPNTGELFF
d_gene: TRBD1
v_gene: TRBV5-4
j_gene: TRBJ2-2
len: 16
abundance: -

CDR3nt: TGCGCCAGCAGCTTGTTGACTAGCCACGAGCAGTACTTC
CDR3aa: CASSLLTSHEQYF
d_gene: TRBD2
v_gene: TRBV5-1
j_gene: TRBJ2-7
len: 13
abundance: -

CDR3nt: TGCGCCAGCAGCCCGGGGACAAACTATGGCTACACCTTC
CDR3aa: CASSPGTNYGYTF
d_gene: -
v_gene: TRBV5-1
j_gene: TRBJ1-2
len: 13
abundance: -

CDR3nt: TGTGCCAGCAGTTCGGGAGGGAGAGGCTACACCTTC
CDR3aa: CASSSGGRGYTF
d_gene: -
v_gene: TRBV6-5
j_gene: TRBJ1-2
len: 12
abundance: -

CDR3nt: TGTGCCAGCAGCCCCAGGGATAGTGGTTCACCCCTCCACTTT
CDR3aa: CASSPRDSGSPLHF
d_gene: -
v_gene: TRBV6-5
j_gene: TRBJ1-6
len: 14
abundance: -

CDR3nt: TGTGCCAGCAGCTTATTGGGCAGCTCTGGGGCCAACGTCCTGACTTTC
CDR3aa: CASSLLGSSGANVLTF
d_gene: -
v_gene: TRBV5-6
j_gene: TRBJ2-6
len: 16
abundance: once

CDR3nt: TGTGCCAGCAGCCCGTCCGGGACAGGGCTCTATGGCTACACCTTC
CDR3aa: CASSPSGTGLYGYTF
d_gene: TRBD1
v_gene: TRBV27
j_gene: TRBJ1-2
len: 15
abundance: -

CDR3nt: TGCGCCAGCAGCTTGTTTGGGACAGGGGGTGAAAAACTGTTTTTT
CDR3aa: CASSLFGTGGEKLFF
d_gene: TRBD1
v_gene: TRBV5-1
j_gene: TRBJ1-4
len: 15
abundance: -

CDR3nt: TGTGCCAGCAGCAAAGGGGGCGGGGGAAAATGCCCCTACAATGAGCAGTTCTTC
CDR3aa: CASSKGGGGKCPYNEQFF
d_gene: -
v_gene: TRBV21-1
j_gene: TRBJ2-1
len: 18
abundance: -

CDR3nt: TGTGCCAGCAGCCAAGTCCCGGGTACCAACTATGGCTACACCTTC
CDR3aa: CASSQVPGTNYGYTF
d_gene: -
v_gene: TRBV3-1/TRBV3-2
j_gene: TRBJ1-2
len: 15
abundance: -

CDR3nt: TGTGCCAGCAGTCCCCGAGAAGAGGCGGACTATGGCTACACCTTC
CDR3aa: CASSPREEADYGYTF
d_gene: -
v_gene: TRBV6-5
j_gene: TRBJ1-2
len: 15
abundance: -